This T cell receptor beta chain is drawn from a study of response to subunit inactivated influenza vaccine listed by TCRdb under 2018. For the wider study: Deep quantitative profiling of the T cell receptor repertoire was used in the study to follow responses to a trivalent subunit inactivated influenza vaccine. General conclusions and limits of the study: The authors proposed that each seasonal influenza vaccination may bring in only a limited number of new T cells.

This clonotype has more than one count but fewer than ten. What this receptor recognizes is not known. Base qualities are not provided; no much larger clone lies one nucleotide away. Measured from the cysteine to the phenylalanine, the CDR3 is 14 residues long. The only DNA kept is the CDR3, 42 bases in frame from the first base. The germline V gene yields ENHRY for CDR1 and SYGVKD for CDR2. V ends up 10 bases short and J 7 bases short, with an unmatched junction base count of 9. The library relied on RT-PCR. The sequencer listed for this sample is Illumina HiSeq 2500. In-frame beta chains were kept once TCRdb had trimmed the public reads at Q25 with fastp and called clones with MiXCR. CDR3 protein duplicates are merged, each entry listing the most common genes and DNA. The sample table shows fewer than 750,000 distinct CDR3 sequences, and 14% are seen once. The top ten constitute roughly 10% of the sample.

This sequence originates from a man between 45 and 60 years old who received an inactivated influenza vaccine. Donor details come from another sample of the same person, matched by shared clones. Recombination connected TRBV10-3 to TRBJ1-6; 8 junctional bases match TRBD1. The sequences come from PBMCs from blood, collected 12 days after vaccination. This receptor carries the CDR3 CATNQGAKNSPLHF. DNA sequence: TGTGCCACTAACCAGGGGGCCAAGAATTCACCCCTCCACTTT.